This TCR beta chain is from a study of blood T cell repertoires in COVID-19. Original methodology: Estimation of nucleated cell counts relied on the amplification of reference gene primers. The method was immunoSEQ multiplex PCR; TCRdb's version includes in-frame clones alone and lacks a portion of them. V and J calls and clone size are copied from that table; D and trimming were computed from the DNA. The sample shows about 41,000 clones, about four fifths of them seen only once. V was clipped by 2 bases and J by 2 bases, with 7 bases between them. The germline V gene encodes CDR1 KGHSH and CDR2 LQKENI. This CDR3 has 13 amino acids.

The chain combines TRBV18 with TRBJ2-7; D gene uncertain. Specimen: peripheral blood. This sequence originates from a woman of 80 years or more with acute or convalescent COVID-19. The CDR3 here is CASSPGPAYEQYF. CDR3 nucleotides: TGTGCCAGCTCACCAGGGCCAGCCTACGAGCAGTACTTC.